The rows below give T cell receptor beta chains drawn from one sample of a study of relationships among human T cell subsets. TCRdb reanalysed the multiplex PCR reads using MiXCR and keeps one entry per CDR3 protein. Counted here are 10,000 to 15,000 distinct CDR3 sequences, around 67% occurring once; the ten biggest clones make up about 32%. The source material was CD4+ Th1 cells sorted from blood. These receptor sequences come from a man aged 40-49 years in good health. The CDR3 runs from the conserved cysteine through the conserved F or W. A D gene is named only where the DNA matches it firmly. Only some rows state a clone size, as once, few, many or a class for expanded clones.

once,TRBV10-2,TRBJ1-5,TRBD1,CASRDRYSNQPQHF,TGCGCCAGCAGGGACAGGTATAGCAATCAGCCCCAGCATTTT
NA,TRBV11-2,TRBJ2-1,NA,CASSSGGQGDEQFF,TGTGCCAGCAGCTCGGGCGGGCAGGGCGATGAGCAGTTCTTC
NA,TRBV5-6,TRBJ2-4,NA,CASSFLNVAKNIQYF,TGTGCCAGCAGCTTCTTGAACGTAGCCAAAAACATTCAGTACTTC
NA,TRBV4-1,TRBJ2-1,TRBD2,CASSQDPVLAGVPYNEQFF,TGCGCCAGCAGCCAAGATCCCGTACTGGCGGGGGTCCCTTACAATGAGCAGTTCTTC
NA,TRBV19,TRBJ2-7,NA,CASSIAPIQPTYEQYF,TGTGCCAGTAGTATAGCTCCTATACAACCTACCTACGAGCAGTACTTC
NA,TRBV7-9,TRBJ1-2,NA,CASSADGVAF,TGTGCCAGCAGCGCAGACGGCGTGGCCTTC
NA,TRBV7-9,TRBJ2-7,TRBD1,CASSPSDRVSPRQYF,TGTGCCAGCAGCCCAAGCGACAGGGTTTCCCCACGGCAGTACTTC
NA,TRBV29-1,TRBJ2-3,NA,CSVEDGQRYTDTQYF,TGCAGCGTTGAAGATGGGCAAAGATACACAGATACGCAGTATTTT
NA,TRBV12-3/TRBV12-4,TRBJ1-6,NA,CASSAGTPDNSPLHF,TGTGCCAGCAGTGCCGGGACACCCGATAATTCACCCCTCCACTTT
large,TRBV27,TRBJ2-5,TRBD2,CASTSRGGRQETQYF,TGTGCCAGCACCTCTCGGGGGGGGCGCCAAGAGACCCAGTACTTC
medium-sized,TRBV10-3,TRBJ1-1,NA,CAISEFPGEGTEAFF,TGTGCCATCTCCGAATTTCCAGGGGAGGGCACTGAAGCTTTCTTT
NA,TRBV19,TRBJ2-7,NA,CASSIDAFNSYEQYF,TGTGCCAGTAGTATAGATGCGTTCAACTCCTACGAGCAGTACTTC
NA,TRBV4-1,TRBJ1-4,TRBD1,CASSRTGNEKLFF,TGCGCCAGCAGCCGGACAGGGAATGAAAAACTGTTTTTT
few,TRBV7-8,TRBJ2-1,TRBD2,CASSQLAGGIYNEQFF,TGTGCCAGCAGCCAGCTAGCGGGGGGGATCTACAATGAGCAGTTCTTC
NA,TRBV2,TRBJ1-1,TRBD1,CASRGTGLNTEAFF,TGTGCCAGCAGGGGGACAGGGCTGAACACTGAAGCTTTCTTT
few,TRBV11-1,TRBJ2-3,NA,CASSVLQSTSDTQYF,TGTGCCAGCAGCGTACTACAGAGTACCTCAGATACGCAGTATTTT
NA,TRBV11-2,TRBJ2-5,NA,CASSLAGEGETQYF,TGTGCCAGCAGCTTAGCAGGGGAGGGAGAGACCCAGTACTTC
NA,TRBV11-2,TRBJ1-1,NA,CASRLMNTEAFF,TGTGCCAGCAGACTTATGAACACTGAAGCTTTCTTT
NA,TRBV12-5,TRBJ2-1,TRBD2,CASGLGALAGGNEQFF,TGTGCTAGTGGTTTGGGAGCACTAGCGGGAGGGAATGAGCAGTTCTTC
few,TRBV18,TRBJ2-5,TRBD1,CASSPPVGTGGGETQYF,TGTGCCAGCTCACCACCTGTCGGGACAGGGGGCGGAGAGACCCAGTACTTC
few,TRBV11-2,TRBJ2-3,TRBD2,CASSFTSGTTDTQYF,TGTGCCAGCAGCTTTACTAGCGGGACTACAGATACGCAGTATTTT